This T cell receptor (beta chain) was captured by sequencing in a study of vaccination and CD4 T cells after COVID-19. In the study overall: The peptides that stimulated the cells were overlapping spike peptides from SARS-CoV-2, HCoV-NL63, HCoV-OC43 and HCoV-229E.

The CDR3 is made up of 15 amino acids. Trimming stripped 0 bases from V and 7 bases from J, with 11 bases between. The germline V gene encodes CDR1 SGDLS and CDR2 YYNGEE. In the case of this clonotype: Its antigen is undetermined.

Treatment specified: roughly ten-day PBMC culture with coronavirus spike peptide pools or control peptides (ViraFEST assay). ViraFEST used peptide pools to expand antigen-specific T cells and subsequently sequenced their TCRs. Sequenced with the Oncomine TCR Beta short-read assay was DNA taken from cultured CD4+ T cells. TCRdb re-called the PCR reads with MiXCR, one entry per CDR3 protein. This table has 25,000 to 30,000 distinct CDR3 sequences, about 50% appearing once. This clonotype was obtained from a human donor who received a COVID-19 vaccine. The J gene is TRBJ1-6, the V gene TRBV9; D is perhaps TRBD1 (5 bases). The specimen was CD4+ T cells from blood, cultured in vitro, collected before SARS-CoV-2 vaccination. The CDR3 DNA follows: TGTGCCAGCAGCGTAGATTGGACAAGAAATTCACCCCTCCACTTT. It is translated as CASSVDWTRNSPLHF.